This T cell receptor beta chain was captured by sequencing in a study of T cell responses to AZD1222 COVID-19 vaccine. Germline V lookup: CDR1 SGDLS, CDR2 YYNGEE. The ends lost 4 bases at V and 6 bases at J; junction bases unmatched: 6. The CDR3 contains 14 residues. Profiled with immunoSEQ multiplex PCR; TCRdb holds only in-frame clones, not every one. The repertoire has approximately 110,000 clones, roughly nine tenths of them found once; the top ten carry approximately 1.3%. This clone came up once. V is TRBV9 and J is TRBJ1-1, with 10 bases matching TRBD1. This receptor was obtained from an adult in good health. Sequenced material: peripheral blood, taken on day 0 of AZD1222 vaccination. In nucleotides, the CDR3 is TGTGCCAGCAGCCCCGGGACAGGGGTGGCTGAAGCTTTCTTT. It translates to CASSPGTGVAEAFF.